This passage covers 7 T cell receptor beta chains from one sample sequenced in a study of cytomegalovirus exposure and HLA in healthy donors. The study ran its PCR with 60 Vbeta and 13 Jbeta primers. Produced via immunoSEQ multiplex PCR; TCRdb's table is partial and in-frame only. The data hold about 130,000 clones, with roughly 70% observed a single time. The sample taken for sequencing was PBMCs. The receptors here all came from a man younger than 35 in good health and CMV-seropositive.

The sample holds a few counts of this clone. The chain joins TRBV6-5 to TRBJ2-3, with D maybe TRBD2 (7 bases). The CDR3 totals 14 residues. The ends were cut back, 6 bases at V and 0 bases at J, with 10 bases in the middle. Per germline, CDR1 MNHEY and CDR2 SVGAGI. CDR3 loop: CASSKGGSTDTQYF. CDR3 DNA sequence: TGTGCCAGCAGCAAGGGGGGGAGCACAGATACGCAGTATTTT.

The rearrangement uses TRBV28 and TRBJ2-4; D gene uncertain. The V end lost 7 bases, the J end lost 1 base, and 11 bases lay between the germline ends. This CDR3 has 14 residues. CDR1 and CDR2 (germline): MDHEN, SYDVKM. The DNA for the CDR3 is TGTGCCAGCATCTCTCCCGGTGCCAAAAACATTCAGTACTTC. It is translated as CASISPGAKNIQYF.

This clone was seen just once. CDR3 loop: CASSPPDTLNTEAFF. Here the CDR3 DNA reads TGTGCCAGCAGTCCACCGGACACCTTGAACACTGAAGCTTTCTTT. This sequence joins TRBV28 and TRBJ1-1; D may be TRBD1 (5 bases). CDR1 is MDHEN, CDR2 SYDVKM, per germline. This CDR3 comprises 15 residues. Trimming took 5 bases from V and 0 from J, leaving 13 bases between them. The full variable domain, in which reference TRBV28 and TRBJ1-1 provide the parts outside the CDR3, is DVKVTQSSRYLVKRTGEKVFLECVQDMDHENMFWYRQDPGLGLRLIYFSYDVKMKEKGDIPEGYSVSREKKERFSLILESASTNQTSMYLCASSPPDTLNTEAFFGQGTRLTVV.

The V call is TRBV7-9, the J call TRBJ1-1; D unclear. The CDR3 loop spans 14 amino acids. Germline-derived CDR1 and CDR2 are SEHNR and FQNEAQ (reference sequence). V lost 1 base to trimming and J lost 5 bases, with 11 bases between them. The CDR3 is CASSLDGGRTEAFF. The CDR3 coding sequence is TGTGCCAGCAGCTTAGATGGAGGGAGGACTGAAGCTTTCTTT.

The rearrangement joins TRBV7-2 to TRBJ2-5, with D maybe TRBD1 (6 bases). Trimming took off 4 bases at V and 5 bases at J, with 23 bases between the two ends. In germline, CDR1 is SGHTA, CDR2 FQGNSA. The CDR3 sequence is 17 residues long. The CDR3 sequence: CASSYTWGTPLGETQYF. The CDR3 region has the DNA TGTGCCAGCAGCTACACCTGGGGGACACCCCTGGGGGAGACCCAGTACTTC.

This sequence joins TRBV7-9 and TRBJ2-3; D is perhaps TRBD2 (7 bases). Between the trimmed V and J ends, which lost 5 bases and 4 bases, there was a span of 19 bases. This CDR3 spans 16 amino acids. The germline gives CDR1 SEHNR, CDR2 FQNEAQ (reference sequence). The CDR3 loop is CASSDGLGGRADTQYF. CDR3 DNA sequence: TGTGCCAGCAGCGATGGACTGGGGGGGCGGGCAGATACGCAGTATTTT.

The chain employs TRBV7-2 and TRBJ2-5, with 13 nucleotides matching TRBD2. The trim removed 1 base at V and 5 bases at J, leaving 4 bases unmatched. The CDR3 is 16 amino acids. Germline-derived CDR1 and CDR2 are SGHTA and FQGNSA. Here the CDR3 reads CASSLGGLAGKETQYF. The DNA for the CDR3 is TGTGCCAGCAGCTTAGGGGGACTAGCGGGGAAGGAGACCCAGTACTTC.